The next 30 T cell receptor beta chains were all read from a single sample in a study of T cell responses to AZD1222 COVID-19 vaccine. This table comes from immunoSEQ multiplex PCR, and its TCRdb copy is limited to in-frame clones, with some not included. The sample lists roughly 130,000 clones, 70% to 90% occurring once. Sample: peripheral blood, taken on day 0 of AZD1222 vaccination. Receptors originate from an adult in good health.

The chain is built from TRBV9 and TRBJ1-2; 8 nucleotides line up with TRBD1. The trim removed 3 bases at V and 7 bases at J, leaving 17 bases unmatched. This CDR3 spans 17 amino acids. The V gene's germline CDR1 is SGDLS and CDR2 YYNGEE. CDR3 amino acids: CASSGTLGTGLLFGYTF. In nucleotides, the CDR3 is TGTGCCAGCAGCGGCACCCTCGGGACAGGTCTTTTATTTGGCTACACCTTC.

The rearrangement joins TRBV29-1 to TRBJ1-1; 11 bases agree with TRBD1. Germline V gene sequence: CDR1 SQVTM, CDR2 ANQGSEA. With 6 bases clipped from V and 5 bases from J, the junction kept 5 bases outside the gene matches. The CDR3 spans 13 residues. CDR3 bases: TGCAGCGTGTCCGGGACAGGGGGGACTGAAGCTTTCTTT. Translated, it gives CSVSGTGGTEAFF.

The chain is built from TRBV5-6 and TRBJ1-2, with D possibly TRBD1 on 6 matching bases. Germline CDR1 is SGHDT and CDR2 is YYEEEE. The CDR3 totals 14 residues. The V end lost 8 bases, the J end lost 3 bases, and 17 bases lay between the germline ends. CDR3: CASDRGGTDYGYTF. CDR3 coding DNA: TGTGCCAGTGACAGAGGGGGGACGGACTATGGCTACACCTTC.

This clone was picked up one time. CDR3 DNA sequence: TGTGCCTGGAGCCTTAGGACTAGCGGGAGGGCCTTTTACGAGCAGTACTTC. This sequence encodes CAWSLRTSGRAFYEQYF. The V and J genes are TRBV30 and TRBJ2-7, with 15 bases lining up with TRBD2. The V segment lost 3 bases and the J segment 4 bases; nucleotides outside the gene matches: 10. The germline V gene encodes CDR1 GTSNPN and CDR2 SVGIG (reference sequence). This CDR3 is 17 amino acids long.

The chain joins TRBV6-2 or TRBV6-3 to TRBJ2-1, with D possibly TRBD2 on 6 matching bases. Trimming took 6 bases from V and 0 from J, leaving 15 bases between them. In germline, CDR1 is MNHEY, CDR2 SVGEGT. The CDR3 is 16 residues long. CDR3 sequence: CASSQLAPSSYNEQFF. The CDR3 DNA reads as TGTGCCAGCAGCCAACTAGCCCCGAGCTCCTACAATGAGCAGTTCTTC.

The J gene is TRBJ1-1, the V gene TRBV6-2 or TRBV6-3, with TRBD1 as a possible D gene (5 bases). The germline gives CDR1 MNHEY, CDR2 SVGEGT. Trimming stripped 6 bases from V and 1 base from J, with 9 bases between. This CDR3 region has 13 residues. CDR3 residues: CASSLRGNTEAFF. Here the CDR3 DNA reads TGTGCCAGCAGCCTAAGGGGGAACACTGAAGCTTTCTTT.

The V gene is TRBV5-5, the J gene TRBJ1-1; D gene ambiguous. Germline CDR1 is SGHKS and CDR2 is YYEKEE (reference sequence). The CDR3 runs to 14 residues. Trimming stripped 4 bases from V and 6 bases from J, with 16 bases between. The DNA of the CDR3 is TGTGCCAGCAGCAAGGAAGACCCTAGGGCTGAAGCTTTCTTT. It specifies CASSKEDPRAEAFF.

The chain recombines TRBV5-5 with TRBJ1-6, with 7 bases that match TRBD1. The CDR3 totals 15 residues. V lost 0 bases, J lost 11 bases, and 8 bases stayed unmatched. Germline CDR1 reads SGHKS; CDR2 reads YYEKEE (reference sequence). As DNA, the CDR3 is TGTGCCAGCAGCTTGGGTGACAGGGATGGGACACCCCTCCACTTT. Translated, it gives CASSLGDRDGTPLHF.

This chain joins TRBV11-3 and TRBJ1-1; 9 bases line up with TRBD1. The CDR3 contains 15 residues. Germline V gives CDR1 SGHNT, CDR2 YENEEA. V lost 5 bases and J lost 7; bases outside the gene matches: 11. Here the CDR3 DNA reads TGTGCCAGCAGCCCGCCGACAGGGGGTGTTTTTGAAGCTTTCTTT. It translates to CASSPPTGGVFEAFF.

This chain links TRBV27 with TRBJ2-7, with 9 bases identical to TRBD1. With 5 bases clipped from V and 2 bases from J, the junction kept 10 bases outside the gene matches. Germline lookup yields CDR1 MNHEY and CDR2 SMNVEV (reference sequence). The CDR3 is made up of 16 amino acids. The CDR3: CASSAGQGRRAYEQYF. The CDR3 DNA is TGTGCCAGCAGTGCCGGACAGGGGAGGCGAGCCTACGAGCAGTACTTC.

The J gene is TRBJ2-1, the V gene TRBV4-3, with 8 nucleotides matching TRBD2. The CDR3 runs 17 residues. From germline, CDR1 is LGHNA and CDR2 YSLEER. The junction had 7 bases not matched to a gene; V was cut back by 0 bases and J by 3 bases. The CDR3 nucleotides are TGCGCCAGCAGCCAAGAAGACCGGGAGGGCCTCTACAATGAGCAGTTCTTC. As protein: CASSQEDREGLYNEQFF.

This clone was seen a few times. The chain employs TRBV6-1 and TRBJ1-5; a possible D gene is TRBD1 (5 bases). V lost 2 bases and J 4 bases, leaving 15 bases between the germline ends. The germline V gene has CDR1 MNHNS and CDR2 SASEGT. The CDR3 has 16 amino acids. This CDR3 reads CASSEFEGPPNQPQHF. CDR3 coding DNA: TGTGCCAGCAGTGAATTCGAGGGACCCCCTAATCAGCCCCAGCATTTT.

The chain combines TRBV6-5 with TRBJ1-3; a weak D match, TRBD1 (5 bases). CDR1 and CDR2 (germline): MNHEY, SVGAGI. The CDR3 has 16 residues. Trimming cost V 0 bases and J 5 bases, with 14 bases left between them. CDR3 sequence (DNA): TGTGCCAGCAGTTACTCGAGCTCGGCAGGGAGAAACACCATATATTTT. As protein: CASSYSSSAGRNTIYF.

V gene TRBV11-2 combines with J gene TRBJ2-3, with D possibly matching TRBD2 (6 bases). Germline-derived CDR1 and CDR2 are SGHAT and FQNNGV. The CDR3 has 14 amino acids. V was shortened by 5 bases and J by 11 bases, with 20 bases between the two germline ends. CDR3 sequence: CASSAAPGLVMQYF. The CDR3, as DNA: TGTGCCAGCAGCGCAGCCCCGGGACTTGTAATGCAGTATTTT. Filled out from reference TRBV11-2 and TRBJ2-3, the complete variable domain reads EAGVAQSPRYKIIEKRQSVAFWCNPISGHATLYWYQQILGQGPKLLIQFQNNGVVDDSQLPKDRFSAERLKGVDSTLKIQPAKLEDSAVYLCASSAAPGLVMQYFGPGTRLTVL.

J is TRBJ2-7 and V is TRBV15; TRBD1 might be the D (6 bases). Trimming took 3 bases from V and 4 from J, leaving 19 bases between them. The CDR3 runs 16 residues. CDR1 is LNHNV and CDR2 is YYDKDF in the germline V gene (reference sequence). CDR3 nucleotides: TGTGCCACCAGCAGTGACAGGCAAAGAGAGTCTTACGAGCAGTACTTC. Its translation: CATSSDRQRESYEQYF.

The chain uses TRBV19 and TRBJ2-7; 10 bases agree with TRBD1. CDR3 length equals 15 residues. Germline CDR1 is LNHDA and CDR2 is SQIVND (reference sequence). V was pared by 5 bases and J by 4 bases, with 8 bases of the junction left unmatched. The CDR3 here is CASSSRDRGYYEQYF. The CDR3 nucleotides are TGTGCCAGTAGTTCCCGGGACAGGGGCTATTACGAGCAGTACTTC.

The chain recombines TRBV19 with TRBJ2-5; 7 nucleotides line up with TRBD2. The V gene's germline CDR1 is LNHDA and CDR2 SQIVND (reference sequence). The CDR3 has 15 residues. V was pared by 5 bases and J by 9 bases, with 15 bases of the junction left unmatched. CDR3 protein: CASSPGGLGNEAQYF. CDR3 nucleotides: TGTGCCAGTAGTCCGGGGGGTTTGGGGAACGAGGCCCAGTACTTC.

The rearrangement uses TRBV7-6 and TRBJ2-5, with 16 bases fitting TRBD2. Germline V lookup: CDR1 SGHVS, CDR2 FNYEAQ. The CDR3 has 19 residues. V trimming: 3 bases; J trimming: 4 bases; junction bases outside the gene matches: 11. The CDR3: CASSFGTSGRGDVRETQYF. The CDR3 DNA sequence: TGTGCCAGCAGCTTCGGGACTAGCGGGAGGGGCGATGTTAGAGAGACCCAGTACTTC.

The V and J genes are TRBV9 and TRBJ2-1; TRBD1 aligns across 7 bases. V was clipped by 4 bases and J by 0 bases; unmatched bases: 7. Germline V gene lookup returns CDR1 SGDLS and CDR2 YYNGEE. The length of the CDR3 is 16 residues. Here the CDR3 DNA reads TGTGCCAGCAGCCCCCCAGGGGGAAGCTCCTACAATGAGCAGTTCTTC. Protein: CASSPPGGSSYNEQFF.

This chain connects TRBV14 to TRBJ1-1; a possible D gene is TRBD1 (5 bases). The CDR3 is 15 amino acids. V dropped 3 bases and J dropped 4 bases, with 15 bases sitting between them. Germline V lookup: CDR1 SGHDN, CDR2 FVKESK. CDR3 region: CASSQCGARGTEAFF. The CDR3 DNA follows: TGTGCCAGCAGCCAGTGTGGGGCGCGTGGCACTGAAGCTTTCTTT.

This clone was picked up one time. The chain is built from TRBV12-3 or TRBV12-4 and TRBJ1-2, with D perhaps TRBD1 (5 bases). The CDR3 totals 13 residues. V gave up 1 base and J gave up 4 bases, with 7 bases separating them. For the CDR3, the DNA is TGTGCCAGCAGTTTAGGGGGGAGCTATGGCTACACCTTC. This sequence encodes CASSLGGSYGYTF.

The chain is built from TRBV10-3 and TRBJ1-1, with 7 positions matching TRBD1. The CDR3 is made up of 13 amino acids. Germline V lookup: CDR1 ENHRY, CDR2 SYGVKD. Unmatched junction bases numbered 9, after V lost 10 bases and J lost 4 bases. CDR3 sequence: CASQLNRGTEAFF. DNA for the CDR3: TGTGCCAGTCAGCTGAACAGGGGCACTGAAGCTTTCTTT.

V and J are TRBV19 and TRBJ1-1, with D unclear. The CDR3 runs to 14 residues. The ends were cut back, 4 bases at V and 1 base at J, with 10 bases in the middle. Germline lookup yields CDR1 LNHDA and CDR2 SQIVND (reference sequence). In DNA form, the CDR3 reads TGTGCCAGTAGTAGGGGTGAGGGGAACACTGAAGCTTTCTTT. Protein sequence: CASSRGEGNTEAFF.

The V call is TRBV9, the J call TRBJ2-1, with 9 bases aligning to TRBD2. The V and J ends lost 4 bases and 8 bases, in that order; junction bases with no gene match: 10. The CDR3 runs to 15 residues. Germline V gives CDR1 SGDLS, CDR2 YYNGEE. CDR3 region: CASSPSAGGPHEQFF. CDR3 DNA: TGTGCCAGCAGCCCCTCAGCGGGAGGCCCCCATGAGCAGTTCTTC.

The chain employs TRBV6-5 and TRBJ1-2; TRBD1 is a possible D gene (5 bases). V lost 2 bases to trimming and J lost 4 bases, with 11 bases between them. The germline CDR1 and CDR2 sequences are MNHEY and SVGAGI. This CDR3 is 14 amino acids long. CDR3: CASSYAGTSYGYTF. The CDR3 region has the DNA TGTGCCAGCAGTTACGCCGGGACTTCCTATGGCTACACCTTC.

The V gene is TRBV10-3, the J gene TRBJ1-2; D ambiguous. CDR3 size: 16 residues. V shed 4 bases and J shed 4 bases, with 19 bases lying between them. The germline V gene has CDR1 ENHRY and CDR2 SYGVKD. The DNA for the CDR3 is TGTGCCATCAGTGTTGGGGTGGCCGCGAAAATCTATGGCTACACCTTC. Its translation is CAISVGVAAKIYGYTF.

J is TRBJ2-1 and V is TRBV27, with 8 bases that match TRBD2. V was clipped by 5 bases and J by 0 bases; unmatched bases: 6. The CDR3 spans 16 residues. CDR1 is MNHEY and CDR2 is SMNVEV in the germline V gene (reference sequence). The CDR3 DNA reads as TGTGCCAGCAGTCAAACGGGAGGGCCCTCCTACAATGAGCAGTTCTTC. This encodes CASSQTGGPSYNEQFF.

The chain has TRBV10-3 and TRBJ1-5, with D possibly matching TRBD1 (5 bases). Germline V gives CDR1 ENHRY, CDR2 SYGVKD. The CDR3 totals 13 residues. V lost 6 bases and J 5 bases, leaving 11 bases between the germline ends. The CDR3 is CAIRPRDDQPQHF. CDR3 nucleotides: TGTGCCATCAGACCCAGGGATGATCAGCCCCAGCATTTT.

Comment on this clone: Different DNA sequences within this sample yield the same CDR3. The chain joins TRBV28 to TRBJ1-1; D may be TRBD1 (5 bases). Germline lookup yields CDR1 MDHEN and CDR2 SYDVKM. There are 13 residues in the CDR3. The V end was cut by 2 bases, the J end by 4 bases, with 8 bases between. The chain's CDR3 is CASSLGGVTEAFF. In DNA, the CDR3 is TGTGCCAGCAGTTTAGGAGGGGTCACTGAAGCTTTCTTT. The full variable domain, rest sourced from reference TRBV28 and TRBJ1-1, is DVKVTQSSRYLVKRTGEKVFLECVQDMDHENMFWYRQDPGLGLRLIYFSYDVKMKEKGDIPEGYSVSREKKERFSLILESASTNQTSMYLCASSLGGVTEAFFGQGTRLTVV.

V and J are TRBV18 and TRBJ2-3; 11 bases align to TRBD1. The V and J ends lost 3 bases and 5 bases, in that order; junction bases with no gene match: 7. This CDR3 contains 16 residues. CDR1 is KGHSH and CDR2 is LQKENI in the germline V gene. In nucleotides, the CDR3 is TGTGCCAGCTCACCGCCCCGGACAGGGGGCCTAGATACGCAGTATTTT. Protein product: CASSPPRTGGLDTQYF.